One sample yielded the 18 T cell receptor beta chains listed below, sequenced in a study of beta chain features in type 1 diabetes. Broader study findings: People with Type 1 diabetes carried modestly yet significantly shorter TCRB CDR3s in all four CD4+ subsets.

What was sequenced were expressed TCRB transcripts, since all of the isolated RNA had been reverse transcribed. Clones were sequenced by immunoSEQ multiplex PCR, and TCRdb holds only the in-frame ones, with some missing. The sample shows 300,000 or so clones, approximately 9.7% of them seen only once. Antigens of these TCRs are unknown. The sequenced material came from central memory CD4+ T cells from blood. All receptors derive from a man aged 25-40 years with type 1 diabetes.

This rearrangement joins TRBV18 to TRBJ1-2, with D maybe TRBD1 (5 bases). CDR3 length equals 16 residues. Germline lookup yields CDR1 KGHSH and CDR2 LQKENI. The germline V and J ends were trimmed by 1 base and 4 bases, with 16 bases remaining between them. The CDR3, as DNA: TGTGCCAGCTCACCACAGCCCCAGGGTGTGCGCTATGGCTACACCTTC. Translated, it gives CASSPQPQGVRYGYTF.

The J gene is TRBJ1-4, the V gene TRBV18, with 8 bases aligning to TRBD1. There are 14 residues in the CDR3. The germline CDR1 and CDR2 sequences are KGHSH and LQKENI. J gave up 4 bases and V 8 bases, and 6 bases lay outside the gene matches. The CDR3 DNA reads as TGTGCCAGCGCCCCGGGACAGGATAATGAAAAACTGTTTTTT. Protein sequence: CASAPGQDNEKLFF.

This sequence joins TRBV9 and TRBJ2-1; possibly TRBD2 for D (6 bases). Trimming removed 0 bases from V and 10 bases from J, with 8 bases in between. Germline CDR1 is SGDLS and CDR2 is YYNGEE. This CDR3 has 12 residues. The CDR3 DNA follows: TGTGCCAGCAGCGTAGGGGGGGAAGAGCAGTTCTTC. Translated, it gives CASSVGGEEQFF.

The chain employs TRBV11-2 and TRBJ1-6; D gene ambiguous. Germline CDR1 reads SGHAT; CDR2 reads FQNNGV. The ends were cut back, 0 bases at V and 7 bases at J, with 7 bases in the middle. The CDR3 is made up of 14 amino acids. In DNA, the CDR3 is TGTGCCAGCAGCTTAGAAGGAGACAATTCACCCCTCCACTTT. It yields the protein CASSLEGDNSPLHF.

The V and J genes are TRBV7-9 and TRBJ1-1, with 10 bases aligning to TRBD1. Germline CDR1 reads SEHNR; CDR2 reads FQNEAQ (reference sequence). The CDR3 is made up of 16 amino acids. The ends lost 5 bases at V and 1 base at J; junction bases unmatched: 7. Written as DNA, the CDR3 is TGTGCCAGCAGCATACTTAGGGACAGGGGGAACACTGAAGCTTTCTTT. This encodes CASSILRDRGNTEAFF. The complete variable domain, with remaining parts taken from reference TRBV7-9 and TRBJ1-1, reads DTGVSQNPRHKITKRGQNVTFRCDPISEHNRLYWYRQTLGQGPEFLTYFQNEAQLEKSRLLSDRFSAERPKGSFSTLEIQRTEQGDSAMYLCASSILRDRGNTEAFFGQGTRLTVV.

This clone showed up many times. As DNA, the CDR3 is TGTGCCAGCTCAGCCGACAGGGGAGGGAATCAGCCCCAGCATTTT. Translation: CASSADRGGNQPQHF. The rearrangement uses TRBV18 and TRBJ1-5, with 8 bases aligning to TRBD1. CDR1 and CDR2 from the germline V gene are KGHSH and LQKENI. The CDR3 covers 15 residues. V dropped 5 bases and J dropped 4; count of bases not matched to a gene: 7.

This clone showed up just a few times. The chain carries TRBV7-9 and TRBJ1-6; 7 bases are a match to TRBD1. From germline, CDR1 is SEHNR and CDR2 FQNEAQ (reference sequence). With V trimmed by 5 bases and J by 6 bases, 4 bases remained unmatched. The CDR3 totals 14 residues. The CDR3 bases are TGTGCCAGCAGCATACAGGGGAGTAATTCACCCCTCCACTTT. The encoded protein is CASSIQGSNSPLHF.

The rearrangement joins TRBV7-2 to TRBJ2-7, with TRBD2 matching over 9 bases. The length of the CDR3 is 14 residues. Per germline, CDR1 SGHTA and CDR2 FQGNSA. V was pared by 3 bases and J by 3 bases, with 3 bases of the junction left unmatched. CDR3: CASSLASGDYEQYF. In DNA form, the CDR3 reads TGTGCCAGCAGCTTGGCTAGCGGGGACTACGAGCAGTACTTC.

V gene TRBV7-2 combines with J gene TRBJ2-7, with D possibly TRBD1 on 6 matching bases. Germline CDR1 is SGHTA and CDR2 is FQGNSA. CDR3 length: 16 amino acids. Trimming removed 7 bases at V and 7 bases at J, with 26 bases between. The CDR3 reads CASTPPGRQGIGEQYF. The CDR3, as DNA: TGTGCCAGCACCCCACCAGGCCGGCAGGGGATAGGGGAGCAGTACTTC.

This clone occurred a few times. The V gene is TRBV6-5, the J gene TRBJ2-6, with D perhaps being TRBD1 or TRBD2 (6 bases each). Germline CDR1 is MNHEY and CDR2 is SVGAGI. V was trimmed by 2 bases and J by 2 bases, leaving 7 bases between them. This CDR3 has 15 residues. The CDR3 DNA follows: TGTGCCAGCAGTTACGGGGGGCCTGGGGCCAACGTCCTGACTTTC. Translation gives CASSYGGPGANVLTF.

The chain recombines TRBV10-3 with TRBJ1-5; D gene ambiguous. This CDR3 is 15 amino acids long. V shed 3 bases and J shed 4 bases, with 13 bases lying between them. Germline V gene data show CDR1 as ENHRY and CDR2 as SYGVKD. For the CDR3, the DNA is TGTGCCATCAGTGAACAGACCATGGGAAATCAGCCCCAGCATTTT. Translating it yields CAISEQTMGNQPQHF.

This clone was counted between two and nine times. This chain links TRBV1 with TRBJ2-1; the table's D call of TRBD2 was not tested on the DNA. TRBV1 is flagged as a pseudogene. This CDR3 has 16 residues. The CDR3 region has the DNA TGCACCAGCAGCCACCAACCGGGACTACCATACAATGAGCAGTTCTTC. Translation: CTSSHQPGLPYNEQFF.

V and J are TRBV5-6 and TRBJ2-7; possible D gene TRBD2, 7 bases. The germline CDR1 and CDR2 sequences are SGHDT and YYEEEE. This CDR3 comprises 18 residues. The V and J ends lost 1 base and 3 bases respectively, with 23 bases between them. CDR3 loop: CASSLSAGALTLHYEQYF. CDR3 DNA: TGTGCCAGCAGCTTGTCCGCGGGGGCCCTAACCTTACACTACGAGCAGTACTTC.

In its sample, this clone was seen a few times. This chain links TRBV9 with TRBJ1-2; D uncertain. CDR3 length: 12 amino acids. The germline V gene encodes CDR1 SGDLS and CDR2 YYNGEE. The V end lost 3 bases, the J end lost 8 bases, and 11 bases lay between the germline ends. Here the CDR3 reads CASSDWLRGYTF. CDR3 DNA sequence: TGTGCCAGCAGCGACTGGCTTCGGGGCTACACCTTC.

This clone was seen more than once but under ten times. The chain employs TRBV7-2 and TRBJ1-1; D not certain. Germline V CDR1 and CDR2: SGHTA, FQGNSA. Deletions cut 5 bases from V and 1 base from J, with 8 bases between. The CDR3 is 13 amino acids. Here the CDR3 reads CASSIQENTEAFF. The DNA for the CDR3 is TGTGCCAGCAGCATTCAGGAGAACACTGAAGCTTTCTTT.

The DNA for the CDR3 is TGTGCCAGCAGCTATCGACAAGGGGACACTGAAGCTTTCTTT. Protein product: CASSYRQGDTEAFF. The rearrangement joins TRBV6-5 to TRBJ1-1; a weak D match, TRBD1 (5 bases). This CDR3 is 14 amino acids long. The germline V gene encodes CDR1 MNHEY and CDR2 SVGAGI. V was clipped by 6 bases and J by 3 bases, with 14 bases between them.

There are a few counts of this clone. This chain links TRBV6-1 with TRBJ2-2; possibly TRBD1 for D (6 bases). CDR3 length: 14 amino acids. V lost 4 bases, J lost 4 bases, and 10 bases lay in between. Looked up from germline, CDR1 is MNHNS and CDR2 is SASEGT. The CDR3 region is CASSVQGGTGELFF. CDR3 sequence (DNA): TGTGCCAGCAGTGTACAGGGTGGCACCGGGGAGCTGTTTTTT.

This chain links TRBV5-6 with TRBJ1-1; 8 bases are a match to TRBD1. The CDR3 is 14 amino acids. V dropped 3 bases and J dropped 4; count of bases not matched to a gene: 5. CDR1 and CDR2 from the germline V gene are SGHDT and YYEEEE. The CDR3 loop reads CASSYDTGGTEAFF. The CDR3 DNA follows: TGTGCCAGCAGCTACGATACAGGGGGCACTGAAGCTTTCTTT.